The 19 T cell receptor beta chains listed next were all sequenced from one sample in a study of a mutant IDH1 vaccine in newly diagnosed glioma. Indicated time point: week 23, last vaccination. A 20-mer mutant IDH1 peptide at 300 ug was injected subcutaneously with topical imiquimod. The protocol was immunoSEQ multiplex PCR, while the TCRdb copy is restricted to in-frame clones and leaves out a portion. The table lists tens of thousands of clones, approximately 85% of them singletons. Antigens for these TCRs are unknown. The sequencing used PBMCs, collected from a glioma patient whose treatment included an IDH1 peptide vaccine. The source of these receptors is a woman aged 50 to 60 with glioma.

The rearrangement joins TRBV5-1 to TRBJ2-5; no clear D. This CDR3 is 14 amino acids long. Per the germline V gene, CDR1 is SGHRS and CDR2 is YFSETQ. With 1 base removed from V and 1 base from J, the gap between germline ends came to 8 bases. CDR3 amino acids: CASSLYDGQETQYF. The DNA for the CDR3 is TGCGCCAGCAGCTTGTACGACGGCCAAGAGACCCAGTACTTC.

This clone showed up just a few times. At one end the junction does not follow the germline gene, possibly because of a read error. V gene TRBV7-7 combines with J gene TRBJ2-5; D unresolved. Germline V gene data show CDR1 as SSHAT and CDR2 as FNYEAQ (reference sequence). This CDR3 spans 13 amino acids. CDR3 in amino acids: CASSPTGQETQYF. The CDR3, as DNA: TGTGCTAGCAGTCCTACGGGCCAAGAGACCCAGTACTTC. Using reference TRBV7-7 and TRBJ2-5 for the parts outside the CDR3, the full variable domain is GAGVSQSPRYKVTKRGQDVTLRCDPISSHATLYWYQQALGQGPEFLTYFNYEAQPDKSGLPSDRFSAERPEGSISTLTIQRTEQRDSAMYRCASSPTGQETQYFGPGTRLLVL.

The chain couples TRBV5-1 to TRBJ2-7, with D possibly matching TRBD2 (6 bases). The germline gives CDR1 SGHRS, CDR2 YFSETQ. V was shortened by 0 bases and J by 2 bases, with 6 bases between the two germline ends. This CDR3 contains 13 residues. CDR3 sequence (DNA): TGCGCCAGCAGCTTGGAGCGGGCCTACGAGCAGTACTTC. It translates to CASSLERAYEQYF.

CDR3 protein: CASSPGQGTSEAYEKLFF. The CDR3 region has the DNA TGTGCCAGCTCACCGGGACAGGGAACGAGTGAGGCATATGAAAAACTGTTTTTT. The chain carries TRBV18 and TRBJ1-4; 9 bases fit TRBD1. The germline V gene encodes CDR1 KGHSH and CDR2 LQKENI. CDR3 length: 18 amino acids. With 3 bases clipped from V and 6 bases from J, the junction kept 14 bases outside the gene matches.

The V call is TRBV9, the J call TRBJ2-7, with TRBD2 identical over 13 bases. The CDR3 length is 15 residues. Trimming removed 3 bases from V and 4 bases from J; junction bases left unmatched: 4. CDR1 is SGDLS, CDR2 YYNGEE, per germline. In DNA, the CDR3 is TGTGCCAGCAGCGAACTAGCGGGAGGGGCTTACGAGCAGTACTTC. Translating gives CASSELAGGAYEQYF.

The chain has TRBV5-6 and TRBJ1-6, with D perhaps TRBD1 (5 bases). There are 16 residues in the CDR3. The V gene's germline CDR1 is SGHDT and CDR2 YYEEEE. V was clipped by 3 bases and J by 0 bases, with 10 bases between them. The CDR3: CASSYAGSSYNSPLHF. The CDR3 DNA sequence: TGTGCCAGCAGCTATGCAGGGAGCTCCTATAATTCACCCCTCCACTTT.

This rearrangement joins TRBV13 to TRBJ2-6; D possibly corresponds to TRBD2 (5 bases). The germline V gene has CDR1 PRHDT and CDR2 FYEKMQ (reference sequence). The CDR3 has 16 residues. V gave up 4 bases and J gave up 0 bases, with 10 bases separating them. The CDR3 region has the DNA TGTGCCAGCAGCTCCCCGGACTTCTCTGGGGCCAACGTCCTGACTTTC. It yields the protein CASSSPDFSGANVLTF.

This chain connects TRBV2 to TRBJ2-5; D gene uncertain. The assigned J gene may be wrong: the sequence end matches TRBJ2-7 better. There are 12 residues in the CDR3. CDR1 is SNHLY and CDR2 is FYNNEI in the germline V gene. The CDR3 coding sequence is TGTGCCAGCATTGGGATTTTATACGAGCAGTACTTC. Its protein is CASIGILYEQYF.

The rearrangement joins TRBV9 to TRBJ1-1, with 8 bases fitting TRBD1. There are 17 residues in the CDR3. Germline CDR1 is SGDLS and CDR2 is YYNGEE. J gave up 3 bases and V 0 bases, and 10 bases lay outside the gene matches. CDR3 DNA sequence: TGTGCCAGCAGCGTAGGGGCAGGGGGCGCCCCGGACACTGAAGCTTTCTTT. Its translation: CASSVGAGGAPDTEAFF.

The chain joins TRBV6-4 to TRBJ2-7, with a weak D call TRBD2 (6 bases). V lost 6 bases and J lost 3, with 18 bases in between. CDR3 length: 15 amino acids. CDR1 is MRHNA, CDR2 SNTAGT, per germline. CDR3 bases: TGTGCCAGCAGCCGCAACAGCGGGCATTTCTACGAGCAGTACTTC. This sequence encodes CASSRNSGHFYEQYF.

V is TRBV5-4 and J is TRBJ2-4; a weak D match, TRBD2 (5 bases). Per the germline V gene, CDR1 is SGHNT and CDR2 is YYREEE (reference sequence). V shed 4 bases and J shed 6 bases, with 11 bases lying between them. This CDR3 is 13 amino acids long. This CDR3 is CASSAGRTNIQYF. The CDR3 DNA sequence: TGTGCCAGCAGCGCGGGTAGGACAAACATTCAGTACTTC. Variable domain in full (rest from reference TRBV5-4 and TRBJ2-4): ETGVTQSPTHLIKTRGQQVTLRCSSQSGHNTVSWYQQALGQGPQFIFQYYREEENGRGNFPPRFSGLQFPNYSSELNVNALELDDSALYLCASSAGRTNIQYFGAGTRLSVL.

This clone has a handful of counts. At one end, the junction sequence differs from germline, possibly due to a read error. The gene calls are TRBV7-7 and TRBJ2-3; D possibly corresponds to TRBD1 (5 bases). The CDR3 sequence is 15 residues long. The germline gives CDR1 SSHAT, CDR2 FNYEAQ (reference sequence). CDR3 protein: CASSPRDRSTDTQYF. CDR3 in DNA: TGTGCTAGCAGCCCCCGAGACAGAAGCACAGATACGCAGTATTTT.

This CDR3 is CASSETSGSLHGNEQFF. In DNA form, the CDR3 reads TGTGCCAGCAGCGAAACTAGCGGGAGTTTACATGGGAATGAGCAGTTCTTC. The chain joins TRBV11-2 to TRBJ2-1; 11 positions agree with TRBD2. The CDR3 extends over 17 amino acids. Germline V gene data show CDR1 as SGHAT and CDR2 as FQNNGV. Trimming took 5 bases from V and 7 from J; bases not matched to a gene: 13. The variable domain in full, completed from reference TRBV11-2 and TRBJ2-1, reads EAGVAQSPRYKIIEKRQSVAFWCNPISGHATLYWYQQILGQGPKLLIQFQNNGVVDDSQLPKDRFSAERLKGVDSTLKIQPAKLEDSAVYLCASSETSGSLHGNEQFFGPGTRLTVL.

The rearrangement joins TRBV9 to TRBJ2-7, with 7 bases lining up with TRBD1. V was clipped by 0 bases and J by 7 bases; unmatched bases: 10. Germline V gene sequence: CDR1 SGDLS, CDR2 YYNGEE. The CDR3 length is 15 residues. CDR3 amino acids: CASSVAGQEVYEQYF. In nucleotides, the CDR3 is TGTGCCAGCAGCGTAGCCGGACAGGAAGTATATGAGCAGTACTTC.

Here the CDR3 DNA reads TGTGCCAGCAGTTACCAGGGCTTATCGAACACCGGGGAGCTGTTTTTT. This sequence encodes CASSYQGLSNTGELFF. The V gene is TRBV6-5, the J gene TRBJ2-2; maybe TRBD1 (5 bases). The germline V gene has CDR1 MNHEY and CDR2 SVGAGI. The CDR3 has 16 amino acids. The V gene lost 2 bases and the J gene lost 0 bases, with 10 bases spanning the gap.

V usage is TRBV10-3 and J usage is TRBJ2-7; possibly TRBD1 or TRBD2 for D (5 bases each). CDR1 is ENHRY and CDR2 is SYGVKD in the germline V gene. The CDR3 runs to 18 residues. V gave up 0 bases and J gave up 3 bases, with 21 bases separating them. DNA of the CDR3: TGTGCCATCAGTGAGTCGGCTGGGGATCACGGGGCTCTCTACGAGCAGTACTTC. Protein product: CAISESAGDHGALYEQYF.

The rearrangement links TRBV5-1 to TRBJ2-3; D perhaps matches TRBD2 (5 bases). The CDR3 has 14 amino acids. Per germline, CDR1 SGHRS and CDR2 YFSETQ. V dropped 2 bases and J dropped 4 bases, with 11 bases sitting between them. The CDR3 DNA reads TGCGCCAGCAGCTTTAACCGGGGTCCAGATACGCAGTATTTT. This gives the protein CASSFNRGPDTQYF.

The chain has TRBV5-1 and TRBJ2-7; D gene unclear. The CDR3 extends over 15 amino acids. The ends were cut back, 0 bases at V and 0 bases at J, with 10 bases in the middle. The germline gives CDR1 SGHRS, CDR2 YFSETQ. The DNA of the CDR3 is TGCGCCAGCAGCTTGGCCGCTGTGAGCTCCTACGAGCAGTACTTC. It encodes CASSLAAVSSYEQYF. Full variable domain (rest looked up from reference TRBV5-1 and TRBJ2-7): KAGVTQTPRYLIKTRGQQVTLSCSPISGHRSVSWYQQTPGQGLQFLFEYFSETQRNKGNFPGRFSGRQFSNSRSEMNVSTLELGDSALYLCASSLAAVSSYEQYFGPGTRLTVT.

The genes are TRBV6-6 and TRBJ2-7, with D unresolved. Between the trimmed V and J ends, which lost 5 bases and 2 bases, there was a span of 13 bases. CDR3 length equals 14 residues. CDR1 and CDR2 (germline): MNHNY, SVGAGI (reference sequence). CDR3 region: CASSPRPGAYEQYF. The CDR3, as DNA: TGTGCCAGCAGTCCGAGGCCGGGCGCCTACGAGCAGTACTTC.